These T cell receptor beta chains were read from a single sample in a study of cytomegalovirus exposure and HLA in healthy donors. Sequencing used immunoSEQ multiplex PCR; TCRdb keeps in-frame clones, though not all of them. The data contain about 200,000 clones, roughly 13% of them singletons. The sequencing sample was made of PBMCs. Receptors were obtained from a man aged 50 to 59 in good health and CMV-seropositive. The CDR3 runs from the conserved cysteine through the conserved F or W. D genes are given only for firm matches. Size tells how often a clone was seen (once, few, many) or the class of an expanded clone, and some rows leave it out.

CDR3nt: TGTGCCAGCAGCACCCAGACAGGCGGCGGGGAGCTGTTTTTT
CDR3aa: CASSTQTGGGELFF
d_gene: NA
v_gene: TRBV9
abundance: few
j_gene: TRBJ2-2

CDR3nt: TGTGCCAGCAGTTCACTGACTAGCGGGGGGTTCAATGAGCAGTTCTTC
CDR3aa: CASSSLTSGGFNEQFF
d_gene: TRBD2
v_gene: TRBV6-5
abundance: NA
j_gene: TRBJ2-1

CDR3nt: TGTGCCAGCAGCCCAAGGGTGGGGGCGGGTTGGGGGGCTTTCTTT
CDR3aa: CASSPRVGAGWGAFF
d_gene: NA
v_gene: TRBV11-2
abundance: NA
j_gene: TRBJ1-1

CDR3nt: TGTGCCATCGGACTGAGTAACTATGGCTACACCTTC
CDR3aa: CAIGLSNYGYTF
d_gene: NA
v_gene: TRBV10-3
abundance: NA
j_gene: TRBJ1-2

CDR3nt: TGTGCCACCAGCCCAGAGGGCGGGGGCACAGATACGCAGTATTTT
CDR3aa: CATSPEGGGTDTQYF
d_gene: NA
v_gene: TRBV15
abundance: NA
j_gene: TRBJ2-3

CDR3nt: TGTGCCAGTACGCCCTCCCCGGGCCCTAGCGGAAGTGAGCAGTTCTTC
CDR3aa: CASTPSPGPSGSEQFF
d_gene: TRBD2
v_gene: TRBV19
abundance: few
j_gene: TRBJ2-1

CDR3nt: TGTGCCAGCAGCTTAGTCGGACTTGGGGGCGAAAAACTGTTTTTT
CDR3aa: CASSLVGLGGEKLFF
d_gene: NA
v_gene: TRBV7-9
abundance: NA
j_gene: TRBJ1-4

CDR3nt: TGTGCCAGTACGCTTAGCGGGGGGAGGGAGGAGACCCAGTACTTC
CDR3aa: CASTLSGGREETQYF
d_gene: TRBD2
v_gene: TRBV19
abundance: many
j_gene: TRBJ2-5

CDR3nt: TGCGCCAGCAGGCAAGTTGTAGCGGGGGGCACAGATACGCAGTATTTT
CDR3aa: CASRQVVAGGTDTQYF
d_gene: TRBD2
v_gene: TRBV5-1
abundance: few
j_gene: TRBJ2-3

CDR3nt: TGTGCCAGCAGCGGCCGGGACAGTTACAATGAGCAGTTCTTC
CDR3aa: CASSGRDSYNEQFF
d_gene: TRBD1
v_gene: TRBV9
abundance: few
j_gene: TRBJ2-1

CDR3nt: TGTGCCAGCGCTCTAGACAGGGTCCTTGTGGACTACACCTTC
CDR3aa: CASALDRVLVDYTF
d_gene: TRBD1
v_gene: TRBV6-1
abundance: few
j_gene: TRBJ1-2

CDR3nt: TGTGCCAGCAGCGTATTATTCTCTAGCACAGATACGCAGTATTTT
CDR3aa: CASSVLFSSTDTQYF
d_gene: NA
v_gene: TRBV9
abundance: few
j_gene: TRBJ2-3

CDR3nt: TGTGCCAGCAGAGCGGGCGCCTCCTATAATTCACCCCTCCACTTT
CDR3aa: CASRAGASYNSPLHF
d_gene: NA
v_gene: TRBV27
abundance: NA
j_gene: TRBJ1-6

CDR3nt: TGTGCCAGCAGCCTTGGGACATTTAATGAAAAACTGTTTTTT
CDR3aa: CASSLGTFNEKLFF
d_gene: NA
v_gene: TRBV28
abundance: few
j_gene: TRBJ1-4

CDR3nt: TGTGCCAGCAGCTTGGGACAGGACTACGAGCAGTACTTC
CDR3aa: CASSLGQDYEQYF
d_gene: TRBD1
v_gene: TRBV7-2
abundance: NA
j_gene: TRBJ2-7

CDR3nt: TGCGCCAGCAGCCAAGGGGCTACAGGGTTGGGGGTGAGGCCCCAGCATTTT
CDR3aa: CASSQGATGLGVRPQHF
d_gene: NA
v_gene: TRBV4-1
abundance: few
j_gene: TRBJ1-5

CDR3nt: TGTGCCAGTAGTATAGCCGGACATGAAGAGACCCAGTACTTC
CDR3aa: CASSIAGHEETQYF
d_gene: NA
v_gene: TRBV19
abundance: few
j_gene: TRBJ2-5

CDR3nt: TGTGCCAGCAGTTGGGTGTTTGATGGACACAACACAGATACGCAGTATTTT
CDR3aa: CASSWVFDGHNTDTQYF
d_gene: NA
v_gene: TRBV2
abundance: few
j_gene: TRBJ2-3

CDR3nt: TGCGCCAGCAGCTCCGGACTAGCGGGGCCTCAAGAGACCCAGTACTTC
CDR3aa: CASSSGLAGPQETQYF
d_gene: TRBD2
v_gene: TRBV5-1
abundance: few
j_gene: TRBJ2-5

CDR3nt: TGTGCCACCAGCAGCCGGACAGGGGCTAACTATGGCTACACCTTC
CDR3aa: CATSSRTGANYGYTF
d_gene: TRBD1
v_gene: TRBV15
abundance: NA
j_gene: TRBJ1-2

CDR3nt: TGTGCCAGCAGTTTAAACAGGGGAGTCGGTGGCTACACCTTC
CDR3aa: CASSLNRGVGGYTF
d_gene: TRBD1
v_gene: TRBV28
abundance: few
j_gene: TRBJ1-2

CDR3nt: TGTGCCAGCAGCTCTCACCCGGGGGGGCAAACTGAGCAGTTCTTC
CDR3aa: CASSSHPGGQTEQFF
d_gene: TRBD2
v_gene: TRBV7-2
abundance: few
j_gene: TRBJ2-1

CDR3nt: TGCGCCAGCAGCTCATCCCCGGGGGGCAAGACTAATGAAAAACTGTTTTTT
CDR3aa: CASSSSPGGKTNEKLFF
d_gene: NA
v_gene: TRBV5-1
abundance: few
j_gene: TRBJ1-4

CDR3nt: TGTGCCAGCCAGGGATATAGCAATCAGCCCCAGCATTTT
CDR3aa: CASQGYSNQPQHF
d_gene: NA
v_gene: TRBV6-1
abundance: NA
j_gene: TRBJ1-5

CDR3nt: TGTGCCAGCAGACCTAGCGGGGGGCGGGAGACCCAGTACTTC
CDR3aa: CASRPSGGRETQYF
d_gene: TRBD2
v_gene: TRBV5-4
abundance: NA
j_gene: TRBJ2-5

CDR3nt: TGTGCCAGCAGCTTGAACAGGGCCGGCCAAGCTTTCTTT
CDR3aa: CASSLNRAGQAFF
d_gene: NA
v_gene: TRBV7-3
abundance: NA
j_gene: TRBJ1-1